A single sample is the source of the 3 T cell receptor beta chains below, sequenced in a study of graft-versus-host responses after intestinal transplantation. What these receptors recognize is not known. Clones were read by immunoSEQ multiplex PCR, and TCRdb kept only the in-frame ones, dropping some. The sample has nearly 110,000 clones, approximately 86% seen once. Sequenced material: unstimulated CD4+ T cells sorted from spleen or lymph node cells, taken before transplant. The source of these receptors is a human donor who was the organ donor for an intestinal transplant.

This rearrangement joins TRBV12-5 to TRBJ2-1; TRBD1 matches at 8 bases. V gave up 4 bases and J gave up 7 bases; unmatched junction bases: 9. Germline CDR1 and CDR2: LGHNT and FRNRAP. The CDR3 contains 15 residues. Here the CDR3 reads CASGSGQGNWNEQFF. The CDR3 DNA is TGTGCTAGTGGTTCAGGACAGGGAAACTGGAATGAGCAGTTCTTC.

The chain couples TRBV2 to TRBJ1-1, with D possibly TRBD1 on 5 matching bases. CDR3 length: 16 amino acids. V lost 7 bases to trimming and J lost 1 base, with 19 bases between them. The V gene's germline CDR1 is SNHLY and CDR2 FYNNEI. The CDR3 spells CASIRYRSGQNTEAFF. The CDR3 DNA sequence: TGTGCCAGCATCAGGTACAGGTCGGGGCAGAACACTGAAGCTTTCTTT.

This clone was picked up one time. This chain joins TRBV6-1 and TRBJ2-7, with 9 bases fitting TRBD2. The V segment lost 4 bases and the J segment 3 bases; nucleotides outside the gene matches: 1. The length of the CDR3 is 13 residues. CDR1 is MNHNS, CDR2 SASEGT, per germline. The CDR3 bases are TGTGCCAGCAGTGCTAGCGGGGACTACGAGCAGTACTTC. Encoded protein: CASSASGDYEQYF.